The clone carrying this TCR beta chain was observed a few times. This specimen includes other DNA sequences encoding the same CDR3. CDR3 length: 16 amino acids. Germline V lookup: CDR1 SGHNT, CDR2 YENEEA. Trimming cost V 1 base and J 3 bases; bases outside gene matches: 2. The data belong to a study of OX40 agonist ivuxolimab in advanced cancers. Profiled with immunoSEQ multiplex PCR; TCRdb holds only in-frame clones, not every one. Of 50,000 to 75,000 clones listed, around 88% were seen once; the top ten hold less than 0.8%. This TCR came from an adult with an advanced solid tumor such as melanoma, head and neck, liver or kidney cancer. The rearrangement joins TRBV11-3 to TRBJ2-1; 11 bases agree with TRBD2. The sample consisted of CD4+ or CD8+ T cells sorted from blood, taken in a trial of the OX40 agonist ivuxolimab. CDR3 coding DNA: TGTGCCAGCAGCTTAGCCGGGACTAGCGGCTACAATGAGCAGTTCTTC. Amino acids: CASSLAGTSGYNEQFF.